A selection of T cell receptor beta chains follows, all from one sample in a study of blood T cell repertoires in COVID-19. Sequencing used immunoSEQ multiplex PCR; TCRdb keeps in-frame clones, though not all of them. The data show 110,000 or so clones, about 89% seen once. The sequenced sample consisted of peripheral blood. These receptors were collected from a human donor with acute or convalescent COVID-19. The donor label of this sample is uncertain. Both conserved end residues are part of each CDR3. Each record gives: clone size, V gene, J gene, D gene, CDR3 protein, CDR3 DNA. The D gene is left open where the match is weak. Expanded clones are given a class, and other clones once, few, many or no size at all.

size: once
V: TRBV5-1
J: TRBJ2-7
D: TRBD1
CDR3: CASSRDRVTEQYF
DNA: TGCGCCAGCAGCCGGGACAGGGTCACCGAGCAGTACTTC

size: .
V: TRBV7-3
J: TRBJ2-3
D: TRBD2
CDR3: CASSFSGSFTDTQYF
DNA: TGTGCCAGCAGCTTTAGCGGGAGTTTCACAGATACGCAGTATTTT

size: .
V: TRBV6-5
J: TRBJ1-6
D: .
CDR3: CASKPLGGNSPLHF
DNA: TGTGCCAGCAAACCCTTGGGGGGGAATTCACCCCTCCACTTT

size: .
V: TRBV4-3
J: TRBJ1-2
D: .
CDR3: CASSQDFAGARSYGYTF
DNA: TGCGCCAGCAGCCAAGATTTTGCGGGGGCCCGATCCTATGGCTACACCTTC

size: .
V: TRBV5-5
J: TRBJ1-6
D: TRBD1
CDR3: CASSLDPGGRSPLHF
DNA: TGTGCCAGCAGCTTGGACCCAGGGGGGCGTTCACCCCTCCACTTT

size: .
V: TRBV19
J: TRBJ2-7
D: TRBD1
CDR3: CASSTGTGVGSYEQYF
DNA: TGTGCCAGTTCAACCGGGACAGGGGTCGGCTCCTACGAGCAGTACTTC

size: .
V: TRBV19
J: TRBJ1-2
D: .
CDR3: CASSMTVARGFGYTF
DNA: TGTGCCAGTAGTATGACGGTGGCTCGGGGTTTTGGCTACACCTTC

size: .
V: TRBV7-9
J: TRBJ1-1
D: .
CDR3: CASSFPLMNTEAFF
DNA: TGTGCCAGCAGCTTTCCACTTATGAACACTGAAGCTTTCTTT

size: .
V: TRBV7-2
J: TRBJ1-3
D: .
CDR3: CASSLVSRQTSSGNTIYF
DNA: TGTGCCAGCAGCTTAGTTTCGCGGCAGACTAGCTCTGGAAACACCATATATTTT

size: .
V: TRBV3-1/TRBV3-2
J: TRBJ1-1
D: TRBD1
CDR3: CASRQDPGDRMNTEAFF
DNA: TGTGCCAGCAGACAAGACCCGGGGGACAGAATGAACACTGAAGCTTTCTTT

size: .
V: TRBV28
J: TRBJ1-1
D: .
CDR3: CASSFNRVEAFF
DNA: TGTGCCAGCAGTTTTAACAGAGTGGAAGCTTTCTTT

size: .
V: TRBV27
J: TRBJ1-4
D: .
CDR3: CASQAGGIATNEKLFF
DNA: TGTGCCAGCCAAGCGGGGGGCATTGCAACTAATGAAAAACTGTTTTTT

size: few
V: TRBV5-5
J: TRBJ2-1
D: .
CDR3: CASSFSGSSYNEQFF
DNA: TGTGCCAGCAGCTTTAGCGGAAGCTCCTACAATGAGCAGTTCTTC

size: once
V: TRBV4-1
J: TRBJ1-1
D: .
CDR3: CASSQYSVGSKAFF
DNA: TGCGCCAGCAGCCAATATAGCGTGGGGAGCAAAGCTTTCTTT

size: .
V: TRBV6-2/TRBV6-3
J: TRBJ1-5
D: .
CDR3: CASSWTDSNQPQHF
DNA: TGTGCCAGCAGTTGGACAGATAGCAATCAGCCCCAGCATTTT

size: .
V: TRBV6-2/TRBV6-3
J: TRBJ1-1
D: .
CDR3: CASSLTSIVNTEAFF
DNA: TGTGCCAGCAGCCTTACGTCTATCGTAAACACTGAAGCTTTCTTT

size: .
V: TRBV5-8
J: TRBJ1-5
D: .
CDR3: CASLPRVDSNQPQHF
DNA: TGTGCCAGTCTCCCCCGGGTCGATAGCAATCAGCCCCAGCATTTT

size: .
V: TRBV6-2/TRBV6-3
J: TRBJ1-3
D: .
CDR3: CASSSGTPTGNTIYF
DNA: TGTGCCAGCAGTTCGGGGACTCCGACTGGAAACACCATATATTTT

size: once
V: TRBV2
J: TRBJ1-4
D: .
CDR3: CASSGIGGMIEKLFF
DNA: TGTGCCAGCAGTGGAATCGGAGGCATGATTGAAAAACTGTTTTTT

size: few
V: TRBV9
J: TRBJ2-1
D: TRBD2
CDR3: CASSVGRRTSGRYNEQFF
DNA: TGTGCCAGCAGCGTAGGCCGAAGGACTAGCGGGAGGTACAATGAGCAGTTCTTC

size: .
V: TRBV28
J: TRBJ2-5
D: .
CDR3: CASSLPRGSSAEETQYF
DNA: TGTGCCAGCAGTTTACCACGGGGGTCCTCGGCCGAAGAGACCCAGTACTTC

size: .
V: TRBV3-1/TRBV3-2
J: TRBJ1-1
D: .
CDR3: CASSPLSNTEAFF
DNA: TGTGCCAGCAGCCCCCTTTCGAACACTGAAGCTTTCTTT

size: .
V: TRBV6-4
J: TRBJ1-3
D: .
CDR3: CASILDINRNTIYF
DNA: .

size: few
V: TRBV7-9
J: TRBJ1-3
D: .
CDR3: CASSLDHSGNTIYF
DNA: TGTGCCAGCAGCTTAGATCACTCTGGAAACACCATATATTTT

size: .
V: TRBV6-5
J: TRBJ1-1
D: .
CDR3: CASSIFPGGEAFF
DNA: TGTGCCAGCAGCATATTTCCGGGAGGTGAAGCTTTCTTT

size: .
V: TRBV28
J: TRBJ1-2
D: TRBD1
CDR3: CATSGDSRMISGYTF
DNA: TGTGCCACCTCGGGGGACAGTCGGATGATTTCGGGCTACACCTTC

size: .
V: TRBV5-1
J: TRBJ1-4
D: .
CDR3: CASSLVGQGFEKLFF
DNA: TGCGCCAGCAGCTTAGTCGGCCAGGGCTTTGAAAAACTGTTTTTT

size: .
V: TRBV6-5
J: TRBJ1-2
D: TRBD1
CDR3: CASSYSIPGGNYGYTF
DNA: TGTGCCAGCAGTTACTCGATCCCAGGGGGCAACTATGGCTACACCTTC

size: .
V: TRBV28
J: TRBJ1-3
D: .
CDR3: CASSSGADSGNTIYF
DNA: TGTGCCAGCAGTTCGGGAGCGGACTCTGGAAACACCATATATTTT

size: .
V: TRBV6-2/TRBV6-3
J: TRBJ1-1
D: TRBD1
CDR3: CASSIGTGSPEAFF
DNA: TGTGCCAGCAGCATCGGGACAGGGTCCCCTGAAGCTTTCTTT

size: .
V: TRBV27
J: TRBJ1-1
D: .
CDR3: CASSPRRNTEAFF
DNA: TGTGCCAGCAGCCCCCGCAGGAACACTGAAGCTTTCTTT

size: .
V: TRBV6-2/TRBV6-3
J: TRBJ1-4
D: TRBD1
CDR3: CASSYSASGQHNEKLFF
DNA: TGTGCCAGCAGTTATTCCGCATCGGGACAGCATAATGAAAAACTGTTTTTT

size: .
V: TRBV28
J: TRBJ2-7
D: TRBD1
CDR3: CASSFRDSDF
DNA: TGTGCCAGCAGTTTCCGGGACAGCGACTTC

size: .
V: TRBV6-5
J: TRBJ2-3
D: TRBD1
CDR3: CASGQGTDTQYF
DNA: TGTGCCAGTGGACAGGGGACAGATACGCAGTATTTT

size: .
V: TRBV14
J: TRBJ2-7
D: .
CDR3: CASSQSSIRTVSEQYF
DNA: TGTGCCAGCAGCCAATCGTCAATAAGGACAGTATCGGAGCAGTACTTC

size: .
V: TRBV6-2/TRBV6-3
J: TRBJ2-7
D: TRBD1
CDR3: CASSYVSRTGEQYF
DNA: TGTGCCAGCAGTTACGTAAGCCGGACAGGAGAGCAGTACTTC

size: .
V: TRBV28
J: TRBJ1-1
D: .
CDR3: CASSSETGPQAFF
DNA: TGTGCCAGCAGTTCCGAGACAGGCCCCCAAGCTTTCTTT

size: .
V: TRBV6-6
J: TRBJ1-6
D: TRBD1
CDR3: CASSRSGTVYNSPLHF
DNA: TGTGCCAGCAGTCGCTCCGGGACAGTCTATAATTCACCCCTCCACTTT

size: .
V: TRBV6-2/TRBV6-3
J: TRBJ2-3
D: .
CDR3: CASSYQGRTDTQYF
DNA: TGTGCCAGCAGTTATCAGGGTAGGACAGATACGCAGTATTTT

size: .
V: TRBV7-3
J: TRBJ2-1
D: TRBD2
CDR3: CASSPNSGMTYNEQFF
DNA: TGTGCCAGCAGCCCTAATAGCGGGATGACCTACAATGAGCAGTTCTTC

size: once
V: TRBV6-5
J: TRBJ1-1
D: .
CDR3: CASKELRANTEAFF
DNA: TGTGCCAGCAAGGAGCTCAGGGCGAACACTGAAGCTTTCTTT

size: .
V: TRBV28
J: TRBJ1-1
D: .
CDR3: CASSHLEAFF
DNA: TGTGCCAGCAGCCACTTGGAAGCTTTCTTT

size: .
V: TRBV7-2
J: TRBJ2-5
D: TRBD2
CDR3: CASSWGLSGTYQETQYF
DNA: TGTGCCAGCAGCTGGGGACTATCAGGAACGTACCAAGAGACCCAGTACTTC

size: .
V: TRBV27
J: TRBJ2-4
D: .
CDR3: CASSLSLRGSQYF
DNA: TGTGCCAGCAGTTTATCCCTACGCGGGTCTCAGTACTTC

size: .
V: TRBV11-2
J: TRBJ2-7
D: .
CDR3: CASSSTGGTYEQYF
DNA: TGTGCCAGCAGCTCAACCGGGGGTACCTACGAGCAGTACTTC

size: .
V: TRBV7-2
J: TRBJ1-1
D: .
CDR3: CASRGGGNTEAFF
DNA: TGTGCCAGCAGAGGGGGGGGGAACACTGAAGCTTTCTTT

size: .
V: TRBV28
J: TRBJ1-1
D: .
CDR3: CASTGLMNTEAFF
DNA: TGTGCCAGCACAGGCCTCATGAACACTGAAGCTTTCTTT

size: .
V: TRBV28
J: TRBJ2-7
D: .
CDR3: CATRRDEQYF
DNA: TGTGCCACAAGAAGAGACGAGCAGTACTTC

size: .
V: TRBV29-1
J: TRBJ1-2
D: .
CDR3: CSVDQGGVNYGYTF
DNA: TGCAGCGTTGACCAGGGAGGAGTTAACTATGGCTACACCTTC

size: .
V: TRBV9
J: TRBJ1-1
D: TRBD1
CDR3: CASTGGEGPQGEPEAFF
DNA: TGTGCCAGCACCGGAGGAGAAGGACCCCAGGGGGAGCCTGAAGCTTTCTTT

size: .
V: TRBV5-1
J: TRBJ2-1
D: TRBD2
CDR3: CASTPLALSSYNEQFF
DNA: TGCGCCAGCACCCCACTAGCGCTGAGCTCCTACAATGAGCAGTTCTTC